This paragraph reports one T cell receptor beta chain. This sample is part of a study of blood T cell repertoires in COVID-19. Across the study: Samples came from the United States, Italy and Spain, spanning acute and convalescent COVID-19.

This CDR3 spans 12 amino acids. The V gene's germline CDR1 is SQVTM and CDR2 ANQGSEA. Trimming left V 6 bases short and J 4 bases short, with 9 bases between. Assay: immunoSEQ multiplex PCR; the TCRdb copy retains only in-frame clones and omits some. The table records 150,000 to 200,000 clones, roughly nine tenths of them present only once. Sequenced material: peripheral blood. The chain carries TRBV29-1 and TRBJ1-4; D is ambiguous. The TCR originated in a man younger than 35 who had recovered from COVID-19. The CDR3 DNA follows: TGCAGCGTCTACGGCGGTAATGAAAAACTGTTTTTT. Translation gives CSVYGGNEKLFF. Complete variable domain (other parts from reference TRBV29-1 and TRBJ1-4): SAVISQKPSRDICQRGTSLTIQCQVDSQVTMMFWYRQQPGQSLTLIATANQGSEATYESGFVIDKFPISRPNLTFSTLTVSNMSPEDSSIYLCSVYGGNEKLFFGSGTQLSVL.